The text below deals with one T cell receptor (beta chain). This record belongs to a study of blood T cell repertoires in COVID-19. For the study at large: The United States, Italy and Spain were the sources of the acute and convalescent COVID-19 samples. In each case, the material was cDNA or gDNA derived from T cells, B-cell-depleted T cells, or PBMCs.

CDR1 SGHTA and CDR2 FQGNSA come from the germline V gene. The CDR3 consists of 15 residues. V lost 5 bases to trimming and J lost 5 bases, with 16 bases between them. Study processing details: Quantification of nucleated cells was approximated via reference gene primer amplification. Clones were read by immunoSEQ multiplex PCR, and TCRdb kept only the in-frame ones, dropping some. The DNA gave D and trimming, while V, J and clone size come from that table. The sample shows 200,000 to 300,000 clones, 87% of them seen only once. The chain recombines TRBV7-2 with TRBJ2-1; weak D call: TRBD2 (6 bases). The receptor was derived from a middle-aged woman who had recovered from COVID-19. Sequencing was carried out using peripheral blood. CDR3 residues: CASSPGTAAHNEQFF. Written as DNA, the CDR3 is TGTGCCAGCAGCCCCGGGACTGCAGCCCACAATGAGCAGTTCTTC. The full variable domain, completed using reference TRBV7-2 and TRBJ2-1, is GAGVSQSPSNKVTEKGKDVELRCDPISGHTALYWYRQSLGQGLEFLIYFQGNSAPDKSGLPSDRFSAERTGGSVSTLTIQRTQQEDSAVYLCASSPGTAAHNEQFFGPGTRLTVL.